These 28 T cell receptor beta chains originate from one sample sequenced in a study of blood T cell repertoires in COVID-19. The method was immunoSEQ multiplex PCR; TCRdb's version includes in-frame clones alone and lacks a portion of them. The sample has roughly 5,000 clones, about 81% seen once. The sequencing sample was made of peripheral blood. The receptors were gathered from a human donor in a cohort sampled during active COVID-19.

This chain uses TRBV11-2 with TRBJ2-7; 10 positions agree with TRBD2. Germline CDR1 is SGHAT and CDR2 is FQNNGV. After removal of 2 bases from V and 2 bases from J, the junction contained 6 bases not matched to a gene. There are 16 residues in the CDR3. The CDR3 protein is CASSLPGLAKTYEQYF. The CDR3 region has the DNA TGTGCCAGCAGCTTACCGGGACTAGCGAAAACCTACGAGCAGTACTTC.

This clone was observed a few times. The chain uses TRBV11-3 and TRBJ2-7, with D possibly TRBD2 on 6 matching bases. Germline V gene sequence: CDR1 SGHNT, CDR2 YENEEA. The CDR3 has 14 residues. The germline V and J ends were trimmed by 3 bases and 6 bases, with 15 bases remaining between them. CDR3 region: CASSFEGGSGEQYF. CDR3 DNA: TGTGCCAGCAGCTTCGAGGGAGGCTCTGGCGAGCAGTACTTC.

This rearrangement joins TRBV7-9 to TRBJ2-1; possibly TRBD2 for D (6 bases). The V end lost 4 bases, the J end lost 2 bases, and 9 bases lay between the germline ends. This CDR3 contains 14 residues. In germline, CDR1 is SEHNR, CDR2 FQNEAQ (reference sequence). Here the CDR3 DNA reads TGTGCCAGCAGCTGGAGGGGTCCCTACAATGAGCAGTTCTTC. Protein sequence: CASSWRGPYNEQFF.

This clone appeared a few times. The chain uses TRBV9 and TRBJ1-1; possible D gene TRBD1, 5 bases. This CDR3 is built from 14 residues. Trimming pared 3 bases from V and 1 base from J, leaving 10 bases between. Germline CDR1 reads SGDLS; CDR2 reads YYNGEE. CDR3 nucleotide sequence: TGTGCCAGCAGCGGATCAACAGGGAACACTGAAGCTTTCTTT. Protein sequence: CASSGSTGNTEAFF. Complete variable domain (other parts from reference TRBV9 and TRBJ1-1): DSGVTQTPKHLITATGQRVTLRCSPRSGDLSVYWYQQSLDQGLQFLIQYYNGEERAKGNILERFSAQQFPDLHSELNLSSLELGDSALYFCASSGSTGNTEAFFGQGTRLTVV.

CDR3 DNA sequence: TGTGCCAGCAGCTTAGATTTCGGCAATCAGCCCCAGCATTTT. As protein: CASSLDFGNQPQHF. The chain uses TRBV11-2 and TRBJ1-5; D ambiguous. The germline V gene has CDR1 SGHAT and CDR2 FQNNGV. V shed 0 bases and J shed 2 bases, with 5 bases lying between them. The length of the CDR3 is 14 residues. Supplemented by reference TRBV11-2 and TRBJ1-5, the full variable domain reads EAGVAQSPRYKIIEKRQSVAFWCNPISGHATLYWYQQILGQGPKLLIQFQNNGVVDDSQLPKDRFSAERLKGVDSTLKIQPAKLEDSAVYLCASSLDFGNQPQHFGDGTRLSIL.

This clone was observed a handful of times. The chain uses TRBV9 and TRBJ1-1, with a tentative D call TRBD1 (6 bases). There are 15 residues in the CDR3. The V and J ends lost 4 bases and 1 base respectively, with 14 bases between them. In germline, CDR1 is SGDLS, CDR2 YYNGEE. The CDR3 loop reads CASSPRGRTNTEAFF. CDR3 nucleotides: TGTGCCAGCAGCCCCAGGGGACGGACGAACACTGAAGCTTTCTTT.

The rearrangement links TRBV5-4 to TRBJ2-1; TRBD2 agrees at 10 bases. The germline gives CDR1 SGHNT, CDR2 YYREEE (reference sequence). CDR3 length equals 15 residues. V lost 0 bases and J lost 9; bases outside the gene matches: 6. CDR3 sequence (DNA): TGTGCCAGCAGCTTGGCTCTAGCGGGAGCCCCTGAGCAGTTCTTC. Protein product: CASSLALAGAPEQFF.

The gene calls are TRBV6-1 and TRBJ2-6, with D uncertain. The CDR3 extends over 15 amino acids. Germline V gene sequence: CDR1 MNHNS, CDR2 SASEGT. Trimming shortened V by 1 base and J by 1 base, and 5 bases separated the two germline ends. The DNA for the CDR3 is TGTGCCAGCAGTGAAGACGGTTCTGGGGCCAACGTCCTGACTTTC. Residues: CASSEDGSGANVLTF.

The V and J genes are TRBV10-3 and TRBJ2-5, with 12 bases identical to TRBD1. CDR1 and CDR2 (germline): ENHRY, SYGVKD. Trimming cost V 6 bases and J 4 bases; bases outside gene matches: 3. The CDR3 has 14 amino acids. CDR3 nucleotides: TGTGCCATCAGAGGGACAGGGGGCCCAGAGACCCAGTACTTC. Its protein product is CAIRGTGGPETQYF.

This clone has just a few counts. The gene calls are TRBV5-1 and TRBJ2-7; TRBD1 agrees at 8 bases. Germline-derived CDR1 and CDR2 are SGHRS and YFSETQ. There are 15 residues in the CDR3. The V segment lost 7 bases and the J segment 5 bases; nucleotides outside the gene matches: 14. CDR3 nucleotide sequence: TGCGCCAGCTCAGTAAAAACAGGGGGTTCTAACGAGCAGTACTTC. It yields the protein CASSVKTGGSNEQYF.

The gene calls are TRBV10-3 and TRBJ2-4; possible D gene TRBD2, 5 bases. Trimming pared 7 bases from V and 1 base from J, leaving 20 bases between. CDR3 length: 17 amino acids. Germline CDR1 reads ENHRY; CDR2 reads SYGVKD. The CDR3 reads CAITEGPLSGAKNIQYF. DNA of the CDR3: TGTGCCATCACCGAGGGTCCCCTATCGGGGGCCAAAAACATTCAGTACTTC.

The chain couples TRBV5-1 to TRBJ2-1; 7 positions agree with TRBD2. J gave up 0 bases and V 6 bases, and 9 bases lay outside the gene matches. The CDR3 totals 16 residues. Germline CDR1 SGHRS, CDR2 YFSETQ. The CDR3 loop reads CASISIAGSSYNEQFF. CDR3 in DNA: TGCGCCAGCATCTCAATAGCGGGTAGCTCCTACAATGAGCAGTTCTTC. The variable domain in full, completed from reference TRBV5-1 and TRBJ2-1, reads KAGVTQTPRYLIKTRGQQVTLSCSPISGHRSVSWYQQTPGQGLQFLFEYFSETQRNKGNFPGRFSGRQFSNSRSEMNVSTLELGDSALYLCASISIAGSSYNEQFFGPGTRLTVL.

Comments on this clone: Germline is not matched at one junction end, which may reflect a read error. The rearrangement uses TRBV11-2 and TRBJ2-1; 12 positions agree with TRBD2. CDR1 SGHAT and CDR2 FQNNGV come from the germline V gene. CDR3 length equals 13 residues. Written as DNA, the CDR3 is TGTGCCAGCAGCTTAGATTATGGACTAGCGGGACTCTTC. This sequence encodes CASSLDYGLAGLF.

In this sample, this clone turned up a few times. The chain couples TRBV14 to TRBJ2-1, with D tentatively TRBD2 (7 bases). The CDR3 sequence is 13 residues long. The germline gives CDR1 SGHDN, CDR2 FVKESK. The V gene lost 0 bases and the J gene lost 15 bases, with 15 bases spanning the gap. CDR3 in DNA: TGTGCCAGCAGCCAAGATCTGGAGGGGGAGGGGTTCTTC. This codes for CASSQDLEGEGFF.

Here the CDR3 DNA reads TGCGCCAGCAGCCAATCTCCCCCCGGGTCCAATGAGCAGTTCTTC. Protein product: CASSQSPPGSNEQFF. This chain joins TRBV4-1 and TRBJ2-1; D is unresolved. V was trimmed by 2 bases and J by 6 bases, leaving 14 bases between them. The CDR3 totals 15 residues. Germline CDR1 reads MGHRA; CDR2 reads YSYEKL.

This chain uses TRBV4-1 with TRBJ2-1, with TRBD2 identical over 16 bases. The CDR3 totals 17 residues. The germline V gene has CDR1 MGHRA and CDR2 YSYEKL. The junction had 7 bases not matched to a gene; V was cut back by 1 base and J by 10 bases. This CDR3 reads CASSQGGLAGGPREQFF. In DNA, the CDR3 is TGCGCCAGCAGCCAAGGGGGACTAGCGGGAGGGCCGAGGGAGCAGTTCTTC.

Concerning this clone itself: The sample has other DNA sequences that encode this CDR3 too. The chain couples TRBV30 to TRBJ2-7, with D hard to call. Germline values: CDR1 GTSNPN, CDR2 SVGIG (reference sequence). This CDR3 spans 15 amino acids. Between the trimmed V and J ends, which lost 2 bases and 2 bases, there was a span of 16 bases. CDR3 amino acids: CAWSPPLVGAYEQYF. The CDR3 nucleotides are TGTGCCTGGAGTCCGCCCCTGGTTGGAGCCTACGAGCAGTACTTC.

CDR3 residues: CASSQILNGYTF. Here the CDR3 DNA reads TGTGCCAGCAGTCAGATTTTGAATGGCTACACCTTC. This chain links TRBV25-1 with TRBJ1-2; no firm D call. This CDR3 spans 12 amino acids. From germline, CDR1 is MGHDK and CDR2 SYGVNS. The ends were cut back, 5 bases at V and 6 bases at J, with 10 bases in the middle.

The CDR3 DNA is TGTGCCAGCAGCTTAAGGTGGGGTAGCGATGAGCAGTTCTTC. It specifies CASSLRWGSDEQFF. This chain links TRBV7-3 with TRBJ2-1, with D perhaps matching TRBD2 (5 bases). The CDR3 is made up of 14 amino acids. Germline V gives CDR1 SGHTA, CDR2 FQGTGA. V lost 1 base to trimming and J lost 8 bases, with 12 bases between them.

The chain carries TRBV19 and TRBJ1-2; D gene uncertain. Trimming left V 6 bases short and J 0 bases short, with 17 bases between. In germline, CDR1 is LNHDA, CDR2 SQIVND (reference sequence). The CDR3 is 16 residues long. The CDR3 loop is CASSGSQVAANYGYTF. The DNA of the CDR3 is TGTGCCAGTAGCGGATCGCAAGTTGCGGCTAACTATGGCTACACCTTC.

This clone was recorded once. The CDR3 region has the DNA TGTGCCAGAAGGGACTTCCTGACCTCCTACAATGAGCAGTTCTTC. Translating gives CARRDFLTSYNEQFF. The chain uses TRBV6-5 and TRBJ2-1, with a possible D match to TRBD2 (6 bases). The CDR3 is made up of 15 amino acids. V was clipped by 9 bases and J by 0 bases, with 15 bases between them. Germline V gene data show CDR1 as MNHEY and CDR2 as SVGAGI.

This rearrangement joins TRBV7-3 to TRBJ2-1; 7 bases are shared with TRBD2. With 3 bases clipped from V and 3 bases from J, the junction kept 2 bases outside the gene matches. This CDR3 is built from 14 residues. Germline assignment: CDR1 SGHTA and CDR2 FQGTGA. CDR3 loop: CASSFGGDYNEQFF. The CDR3 nucleotides read TGTGCCAGCAGCTTTGGGGGGGACTACAATGAGCAGTTCTTC.

This rearrangement joins TRBV7-8 to TRBJ2-1, with 7 bases that match TRBD1. After removal of 5 bases from V and 5 bases from J, the junction contained 9 bases not matched to a gene. Germline CDR1 and CDR2: SGHVS and FQNEAQ. The CDR3 runs 15 residues. CDR3: CASSPETGLHNEQFF. In nucleotides, the CDR3 is TGTGCCAGCAGCCCCGAGACAGGGCTCCACAATGAGCAGTTCTTC. The whole variable domain, filled in from reference TRBV7-8 and TRBJ2-1, reads GAGVSQSPRYKVAKRGQDVALRCDPISGHVSLFWYQQALGQGPEFLTYFQNEAQLDKSGLPSDRFFAERPEGSVSTLKIQRTQQEDSAVYLCASSPETGLHNEQFFGPGTRLTVL.

The chain is built from TRBV6-5 and TRBJ2-5; D not certain. The V gene lost 5 bases and the J gene lost 5 bases, with 12 bases spanning the gap. Germline-derived CDR1 and CDR2 are MNHEY and SVGAGI. The CDR3 is 13 amino acids. In DNA form, the CDR3 reads TGTGCCAGCAGTCCAAGCCCTAAGGAGACCCAGTACTTC. This translates into CASSPSPKETQYF.

The chain combines TRBV11-2 with TRBJ1-2; a possible D gene is TRBD1 (5 bases). This CDR3 contains 15 residues. CDR1 and CDR2 (germline): SGHAT, FQNNGV. Between the trimmed V and J ends, which lost 6 bases and 8 bases, there was a span of 22 bases. CDR3 sequence reads: CASSSIAGRVGGYTF. The CDR3 DNA reads TGTGCCAGCAGTTCTATCGCAGGGCGAGTCGGAGGCTACACCTTC.

The V call is TRBV6-5, the J call TRBJ2-3; weak D call: TRBD1 (6 bases). The CDR3 totals 14 residues. The germline V gene has CDR1 MNHEY and CDR2 SVGAGI. V lost 6 bases to trimming and J lost 3 bases, with 13 bases between them. The CDR3 DNA sequence: TGTGCCAGCAGGTTGCAGGGGAAGACAGATACGCAGTATTTT. This translates into CASRLQGKTDTQYF.

This chain joins TRBV28 and TRBJ2-7, with 8 bases lining up with TRBD2. V lost 6 bases to trimming and J lost 2 bases; unmatched junction nucleotides: 6. The CDR3 is made up of 14 amino acids. Per germline, CDR1 MDHEN and CDR2 SYDVKM. CDR3 loop: CASSGGGPPYEQYF. The CDR3 DNA sequence: TGTGCCAGCAGCGGGGGGGGGCCCCCCTACGAGCAGTACTTC.

V usage is TRBV7-9 and J usage is TRBJ2-1, with a weak D call TRBD2 (6 bases). Germline loops: CDR1 SEHNR, CDR2 FQNEAQ (reference sequence). V was trimmed by 5 bases and J by 8 bases, leaving 22 bases between them. The CDR3 loop spans 16 amino acids. CDR3 amino acids: CASSRSGTLGFDEQFF. The CDR3 bases are TGTGCCAGCAGCCGATCCGGGACTCTAGGCTTCGATGAGCAGTTCTTC.